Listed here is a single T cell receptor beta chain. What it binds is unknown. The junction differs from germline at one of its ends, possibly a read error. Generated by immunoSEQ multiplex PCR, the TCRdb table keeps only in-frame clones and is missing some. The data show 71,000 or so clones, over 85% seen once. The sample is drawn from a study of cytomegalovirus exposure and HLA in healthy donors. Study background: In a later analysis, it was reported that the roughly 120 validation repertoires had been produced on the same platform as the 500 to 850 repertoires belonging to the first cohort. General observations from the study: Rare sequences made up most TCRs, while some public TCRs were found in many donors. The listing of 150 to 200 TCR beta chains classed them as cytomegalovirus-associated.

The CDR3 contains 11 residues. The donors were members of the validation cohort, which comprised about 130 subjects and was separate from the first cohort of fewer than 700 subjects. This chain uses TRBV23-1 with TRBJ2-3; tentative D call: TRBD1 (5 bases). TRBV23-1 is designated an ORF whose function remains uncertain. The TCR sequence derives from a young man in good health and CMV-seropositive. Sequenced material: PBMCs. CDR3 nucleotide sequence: TGCGCCAGCACCATGGGGTCCTTGGGGCATTTT. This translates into CASTMGSLGHF.